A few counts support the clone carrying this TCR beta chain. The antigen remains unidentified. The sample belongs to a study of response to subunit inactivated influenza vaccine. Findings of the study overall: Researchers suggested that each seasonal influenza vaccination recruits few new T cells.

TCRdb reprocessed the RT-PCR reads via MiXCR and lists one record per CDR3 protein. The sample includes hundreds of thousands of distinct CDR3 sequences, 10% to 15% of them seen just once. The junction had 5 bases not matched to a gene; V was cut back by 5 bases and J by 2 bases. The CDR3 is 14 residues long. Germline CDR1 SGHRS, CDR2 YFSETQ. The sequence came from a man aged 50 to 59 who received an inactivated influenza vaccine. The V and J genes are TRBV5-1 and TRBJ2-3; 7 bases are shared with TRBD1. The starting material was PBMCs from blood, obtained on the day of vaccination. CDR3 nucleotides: TGCGCCAGCAGTGGCGGACAGGACACAGATACGCAGTATTTT. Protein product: CASSGGQDTDTQYF.